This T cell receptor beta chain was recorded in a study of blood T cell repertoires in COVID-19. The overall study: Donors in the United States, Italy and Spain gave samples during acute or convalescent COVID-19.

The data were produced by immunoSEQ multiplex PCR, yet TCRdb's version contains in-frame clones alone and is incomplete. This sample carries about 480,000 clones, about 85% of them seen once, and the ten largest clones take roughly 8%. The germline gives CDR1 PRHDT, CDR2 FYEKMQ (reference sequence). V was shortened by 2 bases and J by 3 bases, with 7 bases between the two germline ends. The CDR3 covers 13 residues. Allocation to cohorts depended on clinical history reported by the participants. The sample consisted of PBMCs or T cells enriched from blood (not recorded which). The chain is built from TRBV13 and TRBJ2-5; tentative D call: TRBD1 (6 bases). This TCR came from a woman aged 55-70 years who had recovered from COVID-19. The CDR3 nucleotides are TGTGCCAGCAGCTTATGGACAGAAGAGACCCAGTACTTC. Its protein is CASSLWTEETQYF.